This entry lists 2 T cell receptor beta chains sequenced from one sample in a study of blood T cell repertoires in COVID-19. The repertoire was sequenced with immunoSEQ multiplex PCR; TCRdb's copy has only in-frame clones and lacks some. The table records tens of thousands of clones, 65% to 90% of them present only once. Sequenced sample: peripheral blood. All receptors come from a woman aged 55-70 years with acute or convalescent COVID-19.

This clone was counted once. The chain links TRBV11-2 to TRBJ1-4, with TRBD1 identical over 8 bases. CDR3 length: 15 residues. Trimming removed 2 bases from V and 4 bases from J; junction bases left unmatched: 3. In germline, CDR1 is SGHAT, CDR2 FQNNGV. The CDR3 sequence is CASSLSTGGNEKLFF. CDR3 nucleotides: TGTGCCAGCAGCTTATCCACAGGGGGTAATGAAAAACTGTTTTTT.

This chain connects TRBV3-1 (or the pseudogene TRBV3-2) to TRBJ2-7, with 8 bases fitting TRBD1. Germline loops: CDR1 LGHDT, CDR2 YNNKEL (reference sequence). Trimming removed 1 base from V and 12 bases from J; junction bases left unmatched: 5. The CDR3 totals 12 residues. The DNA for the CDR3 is TGTGCCAGCAGCCAAGGCCCGACAGGGGTGTACTTC. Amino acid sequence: CASSQGPTGVYF.